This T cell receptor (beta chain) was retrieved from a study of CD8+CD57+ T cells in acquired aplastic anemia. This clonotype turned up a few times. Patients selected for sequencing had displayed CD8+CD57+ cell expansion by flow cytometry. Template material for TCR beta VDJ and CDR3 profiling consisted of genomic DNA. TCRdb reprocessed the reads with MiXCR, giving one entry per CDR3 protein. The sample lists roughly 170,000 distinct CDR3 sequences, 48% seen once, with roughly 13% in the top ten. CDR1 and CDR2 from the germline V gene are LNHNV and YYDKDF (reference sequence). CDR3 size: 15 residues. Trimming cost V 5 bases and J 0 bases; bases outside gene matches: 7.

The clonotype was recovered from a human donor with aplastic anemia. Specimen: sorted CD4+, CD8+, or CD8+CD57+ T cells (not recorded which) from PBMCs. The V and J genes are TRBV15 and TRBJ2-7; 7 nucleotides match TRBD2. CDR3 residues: CATSGRGGSSYEQYF. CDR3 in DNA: TGTGCCACCAGCGGGCGGGGCGGGAGCTCCTACGAGCAGTACTTC.